This passage covers 21 T cell receptor beta chains from one sample sequenced in a study of regulatory T cells in long-lasting Graves disease. Time point noted: newly diagnosed GD, antithyroid drugs for less than 3 months. After RNA was extracted from PBMCs, the TCR library was made from it. According to the study, TCR beta libraries were built with iRepertoire HTBI primers and CDR3-region Arm-PCR. TCRdb redid the calling of the multiplex PCR reads with MiXCR, one entry per CDR3 protein. This sample has a few hundred thousand distinct CDR3 sequences, with around 18% found just once. These data also featured in a second study, about T cells in Graves' hyperthyroidism and ophthalmopathy.

The specimen was peripheral blood mononuclear cells (PBMCs), collected at new diagnosis, from a patient treated with antithyroid drugs. These receptors all stem from a woman aged 25-40 years with Graves disease.

This clonotype was found a few times. The chain is built from TRBV4-1 and TRBJ2-7; possible D gene TRBD2, 5 bases. This CDR3 region has 16 residues. V was cut by 4 bases and J by 2 bases, with 18 bases left in between. Germline lookup yields CDR1 MGHRA and CDR2 YSYEKL. The CDR3 coding sequence is TGCGCCAGCAGCCCGTTGATCGGGGTTCCCGCCTACGAGCAGTACTTC. Protein sequence: CASSPLIGVPAYEQYF.

For this clonotype: A much larger clone differs by one base, so this may be a read error. This chain uses TRBV19 with TRBJ2-1; 8 bases fit TRBD2. This CDR3 is built from 14 residues. Germline CDR1 reads LNHDA; CDR2 reads SQIVND (reference sequence). This chain's CDR3 is CASSILAGGDEQLF. CDR3 bases: TGTGCCAGTAGTATCCTCGCGGGGGGTGATGAGCAGCTCTTC.

This clonotype came up many times. The chain joins TRBV6-1 to TRBJ1-4; no firm D call. This CDR3 is 14 amino acids long. CDR1 and CDR2 from the germline V gene are MNHNS and SASEGT. Trimming took 2 bases from V and 8 from J, leaving 12 bases between them. Here the CDR3 DNA reads TGTGCCAGCAGTGAACCGGGCCAAGGAGAAAAACTGTTTTTT. It yields the protein CASSEPGQGEKLFF.

This clonotype came up many times. CDR3 protein: CSASLGTGAYEQYF. CDR3 sequence (DNA): TGCAGTGCTAGCCTCGGGACAGGGGCCTACGAGCAGTACTTC. V and J are TRBV20-1 and TRBJ2-7; TRBD1 matches at 10 bases. This CDR3 region has 14 residues. J lost 2 bases, V lost 3 bases, and 4 bases had no gene match. Germline assignment: CDR1 DFQATT and CDR2 SNEGSKA (reference sequence).

This clonotype was seen ten or more times. In nucleotides, the CDR3 is TGTGCCAGCACTGTTCAGAATGAGCAGTTCTTC. The encoded protein is CASTVQNEQFF. The V call is TRBV2, the J call TRBJ2-1; unclear D gene. Germline V CDR1 and CDR2: SNHLY, FYNNEI. The CDR3 has 11 residues. Trimming took off 7 bases at V and 7 bases at J, with 8 bases between the two ends.

This clonotype was found many times. The genes are TRBV12-3 or TRBV12-4 and TRBJ1-4, with no clear D. V was clipped by 5 bases and J by 7 bases, with 14 bases between them. The CDR3 sequence is 14 residues long. The CDR3 loop reads CASSEGGGFEKLFF. The CDR3 DNA reads as TGTGCCAGCAGTGAAGGTGGAGGGTTTGAAAAACTGTTTTTT.

This clonotype showed up many times. The chain combines TRBV6-2 or TRBV6-3 with TRBJ2-7; tentatively, D is TRBD2 (6 bases). Germline-derived CDR1 and CDR2 are MNHEY and SVGEGT. V lost 7 bases and J lost 0, with 13 bases in between. The CDR3 has 14 amino acids. The CDR3 DNA sequence: TGTGCCAGCATTTTAGACGGGAGCTCCTACGAGCAGTACTTC. Translating gives CASILDGSSYEQYF.

This clonotype was picked up many times. The chain is built from TRBV5-1 and TRBJ2-1, with 12 bases that match TRBD2. In germline, CDR1 is SGHRS, CDR2 YFSETQ. The CDR3 consists of 15 residues. V lost 1 base and J lost 6; bases outside the gene matches: 2. The CDR3 DNA follows: TGCGCCAGCAGCTTGCGGACTAGCGGGATCAATGAGCAGTTCTTC. Protein sequence: CASSLRTSGINEQFF.

This clonotype came up many times. This rearrangement joins TRBV11-3 to TRBJ2-1, with 9 bases aligning to TRBD2. CDR1 and CDR2 from the germline V gene are SGHNT and YENEEA. The CDR3 is made up of 16 amino acids. J lost 7 bases, V lost 5 bases, and 12 bases had no gene match. This CDR3 reads CASSASLGLANNEQFF. The CDR3, as DNA: TGTGCCAGCAGCGCTTCGTTGGGACTAGCTAATAATGAGCAGTTCTTC.

This clonotype was counted many times. CDR3 sequence: CASSLVVGTANGYTF. Written as DNA, the CDR3 is TGTGCCAGCAGCTTAGTAGTGGGGACAGCAAATGGCTACACCTTC. The chain has TRBV11-2 and TRBJ1-2, with TRBD1 identical over 7 bases. V shed 1 base and J 6 bases; nucleotides not matched to a gene: 8. The CDR3 totals 15 residues. Per germline, CDR1 SGHAT and CDR2 FQNNGV.

This clonotype was counted many times. This rearrangement joins TRBV4-1 to TRBJ2-5, with D maybe TRBD1 (6 bases). Germline lookup yields CDR1 MGHRA and CDR2 YSYEKL. Between the trimmed V and J ends, which lost 1 base and 5 bases, there was a span of 11 bases. This CDR3 contains 14 residues. In nucleotides, the CDR3 is TGCGCCAGCAGCCAAGGGGGGCCGCAGGAGACCCAGTACTTC. The encoded protein is CASSQGGPQETQYF.

The chain recombines TRBV15 with TRBJ1-1; D unresolved. Germline CDR1 reads LNHNV; CDR2 reads YYDKDF (reference sequence). The CDR3 runs to 15 residues. Trimming pared 2 bases from V and 1 base from J, leaving 11 bases between. CDR3 coding DNA: TGTGCCACCAGCAGAATCGAGACGGGGAACACTGAAGCTTTCTTT. As protein: CATSRIETGNTEAFF. The full variable domain, rest sourced from reference TRBV15 and TRBJ1-1, is DAMVIQNPRYQVTQFGKPVTLSCSQTLNHNVMYWYQQKSSQAPKLLFHYYDKDFNNEADTPDNFQSRRPNTSFCFLDIRSPGLGDTAMYLCATSRIETGNTEAFFGQGTRLTVV.

The table lists this clonotype with a count of one. This likely stems from a read error, as it lies one base from a far larger clone. This sequence joins TRBV7-2 and TRBJ2-1; 8 bases fit TRBD2. The CDR3 loop spans 14 amino acids. V gave up 5 bases and J gave up 10 bases; unmatched junction bases: 10. CDR1 is SGHTA and CDR2 is FQGNSA in the germline V gene. The CDR3 coding sequence is TGTGCCAGCAGCGCCGGGGGGGTCTCCTACGAGCAGTTCTTC. Its translation: CASSAGGVSYEQFF.

This clonotype was seen ten or more times. This chain links TRBV6-2 or TRBV6-3 with TRBJ2-5, with D possibly matching TRBD1 (6 bases). CDR1 is MNHEY and CDR2 is SVGEGT in the germline V gene. V shed 5 bases and J shed 5 bases, with 12 bases lying between them. The CDR3 totals 13 residues. This chain's CDR3 is CASSPGEWETQYF. The CDR3 DNA reads TGTGCCAGCAGTCCAGGGGAATGGGAGACCCAGTACTTC.

This clonotype was recorded many times. The chain employs TRBV6-1 and TRBJ1-2, with a weak D call TRBD1 (6 bases). Trimming shortened V by 8 bases and J by 3 bases, and 13 bases separated the two germline ends. The germline gives CDR1 MNHNS, CDR2 SASEGT. The CDR3 totals 13 residues. CDR3: CASLGAPHYGYTF. The CDR3 region has the DNA TGTGCCAGCCTGGGGGCACCCCACTATGGCTACACCTTC.

This clonotype has more than one count but fewer than ten. J is TRBJ2-3 and V is TRBV4-2, with a weak D call TRBD2 (6 bases). The ends were cut back, 1 base at V and 4 bases at J, with 15 bases in the middle. Per the germline V gene, CDR1 is LGHNA and CDR2 is YNFKEQ. The CDR3 covers 16 residues. The DNA of the CDR3 is TGTGCCAGCAGCCAAGCGGGACTTTCCCCCCCAGATACGCAGTATTTT. It codes for CASSQAGLSPPDTQYF.

This clonotype was counted at least ten times. Germline is not matched at one junction end, which may reflect a read error. The chain joins TRBV3-1 to TRBJ1-1, with TRBD1 as a possible D gene (5 bases). The CDR3 runs 12 residues. Germline V gene lookup returns CDR1 LGHDT and CDR2 YNNKEL (reference sequence). The CDR3 DNA sequence: TGTGCCAGCGGCCAGGGCGTCACTGAAGCTTTCTTT. Translating it yields CASGQGVTEAFF.

Points on this clonotype: It may be a read error: a sequence one base away is much more abundant. The CDR3 ends on some other residue instead of the conserved phenylalanine or tryptophan, so this is likely a read error. This rearrangement joins TRBV7-7 to TRBJ2-3; 14 positions match TRBD2. Germline CDR1 reads SSHAT; CDR2 reads FNYEAQ (reference sequence). This CDR3 is 15 amino acids long. This chain's CDR3 is CASSNGLAGGDTQYV. The DNA for the CDR3 is TGTGCTAGCAGCAATGGACTAGCGGGGGGTGATACGCAGTATGTT.

The chain combines TRBV7-2 with TRBJ2-5, with 7 bases fitting TRBD2. V lost 5 bases, J lost 4 bases, and 13 bases stayed unmatched. Germline-derived CDR1 and CDR2 are SGHTA and FQGNSA. The CDR3 totals 16 residues. The CDR3 spells CASSRSGTKRGETQYF. The CDR3 DNA sequence: TGTGCCAGCAGCCGCTCCGGGACTAAGAGGGGAGAGACCCAGTACTTC.

This clonotype occurred many times. This chain's CDR3 is CASSFGSANEKLFF. CDR3 DNA sequence: TGTGCCAGCAGCTTTGGGTCAGCTAATGAAAAACTGTTTTTT. The V gene is TRBV5-6, the J gene TRBJ1-4, with D unclear. CDR1 SGHDT and CDR2 YYEEEE come from the germline V gene. The CDR3 runs 14 residues. With 2 bases removed from V and 3 bases from J, the gap between germline ends came to 8 bases. Complete variable domain (other parts from reference TRBV5-6 and TRBJ1-4): DAGVTQSPTHLIKTRGQQVTLRCSPKSGHDTVSWYQQALGQGPQFIFQYYEEEERQRGNFPDRFSGHQFPNYSSELNVNALLLGDSALYLCASSFGSANEKLFFGSGTQLSVL.

This clonotype was counted at least ten times. The rearrangement uses TRBV18 and TRBJ1-2; perhaps TRBD1 as D (6 bases). CDR1 is KGHSH, CDR2 LQKENI, per germline. Trimming stripped 0 bases from V and 3 bases from J, with 14 bases between. The CDR3 extends over 16 amino acids. Written as DNA, the CDR3 is TGTGCCAGCTCACCACCGATCGGAGGGGGTCACTATGGCTACACCTTC. As protein: CASSPPIGGGHYGYTF.